The sequence of this TCR beta chain was determined in a study of long-term antiretroviral therapy in people with HIV (dated by TCRdb to between 2021 and 2023). With respect to the entire study: Collection of the earliest samples took place about a decade ahead of the 2015 WHO recommendation for immediate ART, at a time when ART was typically delayed until CD4 counts fell. Of the 30 participants with HIV, more than 10 were female. This retrospective serial study examined whether starting ART and sustained HIV suppression were associated with changes in the composition and diversity of the TRB repertoire in peripheral blood. A total of about 190 cryopreserved PBMC samples were contributed to the cohort by 30 adults with confirmed HIV infection, with samples collected serially over a mean of about 6 years (range 1-12). No cross-contamination during QIAcube processing turned up in test extractions that ran a monoclonal T-cell line alongside around 32 polyclonal samples.

As for this clone: The antigen it binds to is not known. Base quality data are lacking; no much larger clone is found one base away.

Here is what the overall study found, with its caveats: Owing to limited PBMC availability, only the TCR beta chain was sequenced, without alpha chain pairing. The repertoire was dominated across all time points by expanded TRB clones identified before ART initiation, although this dominance was seen to fluctuate and to decrease in many PLHIV after ART. Starting ART was linked to a significant rise in TRB diversity, yet even with long-term ART the diversity remained significantly lower than in transplant donor controls. Narrower CDR3 length ranges were observed in HIV repertoires than in controls, and an antigen-experienced repertoire with only a slight naive shift after ART was suggested by the network structure. Because cell numbers in pre-ART samples were limited, unsorted PBMC were profiled instead of sorted CD4+ and CD8+ T cells. The samples were dated from the mid-2000s to the late 2010s, and the ART regimens that were used may be less effective than current ART regimens. Inferences about post-ART repertoire changes were limited because no data were available on ART adherence, viral resistance or therapy changes.

Inclusion was restricted to participants for whom at least one PBMC sample before ART initiation and at least two post-ART samples were available. Every participant with HIV received treatment in the United States of America. Before DNA extraction, cryopreserved samples of roughly 1-10 million PBMC were thawed and washed. At the time of the earliest PBMC sample for each participant with HIV, ages ranged from roughly 23 to 60 years. Each participant contributed PBMC samples from 1-4 timepoints before ART initiation and 2-8 timepoints after ART initiation, with a median of 7 samples. For every participant, serial HIV viral load, CD4+ T-cell count, ART history and demographic data were obtained. Genomic DNA was extracted from unsorted PBMC with a Qiagen kit on a QIAcube, with processing performed in batches of 12 samples. CDR1 and CDR2 are drawn from the germline V gene (reference sequence): LNHDA, SQIVND. Trimming leaves V shorter by 9 bases and J shorter by 1 base, with the junction holding 8 bases beyond the gene matches. Spanning cysteine to phenylalanine, the CDR3 consists of 14 amino acids. The read is trimmed to its CDR3 DNA, 42 bases read in frame from base 1.

The immunoSEQ hsTCRB v3.0 assay was used at survey level resolution to sequence the TRB variable region. The targeted TRB sequencing depth was about 40,000-55,000 T-cell genomes per sample. TRB libraries were pooled and sequenced on an Illumina MiSeq using a v3 150-cycle kit. In the authors' own workflow: Repertoire analysis was run in R within a reproducible Nextflow workflow that covered QC, data transformation and analysis. LymphoSeq2, an R package for exploring AIRR-Seq data, was used to implement the custom analyses. A few samples that produced fewer than 5000 total TRB sequences were removed, so 150 to 200 HIV repertoires were analyzed. Among the roughly 200 retained HIV repertoires, 55 to 65 were collected before ART initiation and 129 were collected after ART initiation. Each repertoire was downsampled to 5000 TRB nucleotide sequences, and summary statistics were averaged across 100 downsampling iterations. TRB sequences were retained for analysis only if CDR3 regions of at least seven amino acids were present. Diversity was measured with a Shannon entropy-derived clonality score and the Gini coefficient. Repertoire networks linked the top 5000 CDR3 amino acid sequences whenever two sequences differed by an edit distance of one. Antigen specificity groups and MHC restriction were predicted for TRB CDR3 amino acid sequences with GLIPH2. CDR3 amino acid sequences were matched against VDJdb and McPAS-TCR to flag known CMV, EBV, HIV or tissue antigen associations. Pre-ART, post-ART and control groups were compared with Wilcoxon signed-rank tests and Holm-Bonferroni correction. TCRdb obtained this table from immuneACCESS and retained in-frame rearrangements with V and J assigned. These tables miss some clones; where compared with another copy, unresolved V genes account for less than half of the shortfall, and the remainder is unexplained. The V and J calls and clone size are taken from that table; D and trimming were inferred from the DNA. The sample yields fewer than 25,000 clones; 80% to 90% were counted once. Of the sample, more than 15% falls within the top ten clones.

Rearrangement joined TRBV19 to TRBJ1-1, and TRBD1 aligns with 7 junction nucleotides. The receptor comes from a man between 45 and 60 years old with HIV. Sequencing was performed on unsorted PBMCs, taken 1.2 years after starting antiretroviral therapy. The DNA is TGTGCCAGCCAGAAGGACAGGAGGAACACTGAAGCTTTCTTT. This translates into CASQKDRRNTEAFF.